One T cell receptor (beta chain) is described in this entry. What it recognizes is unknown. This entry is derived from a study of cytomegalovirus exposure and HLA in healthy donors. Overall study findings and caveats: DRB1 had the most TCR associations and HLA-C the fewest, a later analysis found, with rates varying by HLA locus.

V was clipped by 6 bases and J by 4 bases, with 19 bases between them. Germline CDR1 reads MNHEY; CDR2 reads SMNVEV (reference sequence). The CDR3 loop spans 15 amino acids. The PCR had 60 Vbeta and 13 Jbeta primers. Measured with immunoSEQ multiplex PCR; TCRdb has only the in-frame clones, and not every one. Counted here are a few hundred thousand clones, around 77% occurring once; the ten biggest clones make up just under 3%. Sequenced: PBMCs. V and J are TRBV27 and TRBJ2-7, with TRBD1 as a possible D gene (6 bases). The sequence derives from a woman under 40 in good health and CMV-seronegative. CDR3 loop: CASSLLQGLFYEQYF. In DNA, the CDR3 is TGTGCCAGCAGCCTCCTTCAGGGGTTATTTTACGAGCAGTACTTC.